Shown below are 3 T cell receptor beta chains from a single sample sequenced in a study of Ad26.COV2.S vaccination and SARS-CoV-2 variants. The treatment: about 20 received Ad26.COV2.S at low or high dose, single or two shots; about 5 received placebo; per-sample allocation not given. Samples were taken on day 63 after the first vaccine or placebo injection. TCRdb keeps only in-frame clones here, not all; method: immunoSEQ multiplex PCR. The sample gives a few hundred thousand clones, around 92% of which show up once; more than 1.5% is in the top ten. The sample here was peripheral blood, taken in a trial of Ad26.COV2.S vaccine versus placebo. The source of these receptors is a person between 18 and 65 years old who received the Ad26.COV2.S COVID-19 vaccine or a placebo.

V usage is TRBV18 and J usage is TRBJ1-3; 7 bases agree with TRBD1. CDR3 length: 16 amino acids. The trim removed 6 bases at V and 0 bases at J, leaving 8 bases unmatched. CDR1 is KGHSH, CDR2 LQKENI, per germline. CDR3 amino acids: CASSPDRASSGNTIYF. The CDR3 nucleotides read TGTGCCAGCTCCCCAGACAGGGCCAGCTCTGGAAACACCATATATTTT.

The V gene is TRBV4-1, the J gene TRBJ1-6, with 9 bases lining up with TRBD1. The CDR3 runs 15 residues. J was trimmed by 9 bases and V by 4 bases; bases with no gene match: 7. Germline CDR1 and CDR2: MGHRA and YSYEKL. The CDR3 DNA sequence: TGCGCCAGCAGCCTCCCGGGACAGGGCGGTTCACCCCTCCACTTT. Its translation: CASSLPGQGGSPLHF.

The genes are TRBV27 and TRBJ2-2, with D unclear. Trimming stripped 4 bases from V and 2 bases from J, with 8 bases between. Germline loops: CDR1 MNHEY, CDR2 SMNVEV (reference sequence). The CDR3 covers 14 residues. CDR3 sequence: CASSSTLNTGELFF. CDR3 nucleotide sequence: TGTGCCAGCAGTTCTACTCTTAACACCGGGGAGCTGTTTTTT.